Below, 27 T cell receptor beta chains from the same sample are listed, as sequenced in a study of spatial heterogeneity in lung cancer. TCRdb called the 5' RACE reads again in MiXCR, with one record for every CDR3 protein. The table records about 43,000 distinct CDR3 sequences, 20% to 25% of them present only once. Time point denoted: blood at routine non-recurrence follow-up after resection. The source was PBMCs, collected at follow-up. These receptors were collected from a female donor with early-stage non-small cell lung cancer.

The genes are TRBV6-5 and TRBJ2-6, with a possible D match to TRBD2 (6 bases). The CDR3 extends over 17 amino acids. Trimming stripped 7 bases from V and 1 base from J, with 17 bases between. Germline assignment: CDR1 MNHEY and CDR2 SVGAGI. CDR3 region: CASNLAAPGSGANVLTF. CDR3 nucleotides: TGTGCCAGCAATTTAGCGGCGCCGGGTTCTGGGGCCAACGTCCTGACTTTC.

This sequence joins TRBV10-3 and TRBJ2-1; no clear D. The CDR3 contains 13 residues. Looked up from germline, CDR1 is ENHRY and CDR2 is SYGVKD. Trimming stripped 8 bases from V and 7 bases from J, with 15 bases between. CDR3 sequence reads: CAIPGLRRNEQFF. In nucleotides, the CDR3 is TGTGCCATCCCCGGATTGCGGCGGAATGAGCAGTTCTTC.

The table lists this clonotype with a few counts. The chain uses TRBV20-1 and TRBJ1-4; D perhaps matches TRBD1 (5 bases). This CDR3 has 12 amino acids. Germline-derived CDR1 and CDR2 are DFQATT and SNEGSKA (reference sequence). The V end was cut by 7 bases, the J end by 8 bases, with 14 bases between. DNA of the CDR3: TGCAGTGTGTCCCAGGGAAGAGAAAAACTGTTTTTT. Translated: CSVSQGREKLFF.

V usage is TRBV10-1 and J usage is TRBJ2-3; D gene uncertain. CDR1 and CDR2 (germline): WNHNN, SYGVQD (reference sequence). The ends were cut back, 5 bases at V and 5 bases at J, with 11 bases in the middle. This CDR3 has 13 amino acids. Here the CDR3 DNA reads TGCGCCAGCAGTCGACAATTAATAGATACGCAGTATTTT. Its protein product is CASSRQLIDTQYF.

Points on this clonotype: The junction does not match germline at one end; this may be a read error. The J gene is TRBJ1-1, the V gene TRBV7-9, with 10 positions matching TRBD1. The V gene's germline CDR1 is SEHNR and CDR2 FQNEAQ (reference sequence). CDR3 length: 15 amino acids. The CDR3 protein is CVSSRDRGRVAEAFF. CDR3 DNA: TGTGTCAGCAGCCGTGACAGGGGGCGGGTAGCTGAAGCTTTCTTT.

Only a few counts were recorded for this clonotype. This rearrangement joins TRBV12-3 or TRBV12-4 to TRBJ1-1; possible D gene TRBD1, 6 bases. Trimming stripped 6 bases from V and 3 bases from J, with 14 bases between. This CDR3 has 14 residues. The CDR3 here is CASRQQGDHTEAFF. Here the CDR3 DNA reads TGTGCCAGCAGGCAACAGGGTGATCACACTGAAGCTTTCTTT.

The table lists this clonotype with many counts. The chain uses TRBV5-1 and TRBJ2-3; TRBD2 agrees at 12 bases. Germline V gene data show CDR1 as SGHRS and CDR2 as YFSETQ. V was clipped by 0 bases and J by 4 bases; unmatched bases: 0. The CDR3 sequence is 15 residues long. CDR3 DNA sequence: TGCGCCAGCAGCTTGGCTAGCGGGGGGGCAGATACGCAGTATTTT. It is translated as CASSLASGGADTQYF.

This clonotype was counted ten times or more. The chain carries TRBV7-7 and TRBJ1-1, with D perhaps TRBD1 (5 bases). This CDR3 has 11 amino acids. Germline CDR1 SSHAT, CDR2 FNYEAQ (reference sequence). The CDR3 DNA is TGTGTTATAACCCAGGGCACTGAAGCTTTCTTT. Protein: CVITQGTEAFF.

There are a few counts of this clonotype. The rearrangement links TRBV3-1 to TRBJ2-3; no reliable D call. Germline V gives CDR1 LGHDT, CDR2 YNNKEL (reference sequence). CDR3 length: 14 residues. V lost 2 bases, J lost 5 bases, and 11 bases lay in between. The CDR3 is CASSQRAFRDTQYF. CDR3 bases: TGTGCCAGCAGCCAAAGGGCCTTTCGAGATACGCAGTATTTT.

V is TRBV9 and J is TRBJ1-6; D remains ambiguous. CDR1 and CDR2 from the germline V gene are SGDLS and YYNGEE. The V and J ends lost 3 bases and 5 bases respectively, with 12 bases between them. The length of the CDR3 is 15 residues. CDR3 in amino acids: CASSGGGQNNSPLHF. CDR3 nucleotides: TGTGCCAGCAGCGGGGGAGGGCAGAATAATTCACCCCTCCACTTT.

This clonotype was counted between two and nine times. The CDR3 DNA reads as TGCAGCGTTGAGAACCTAGATACGCAGTATTTT. Translation gives CSVENLDTQYF. This rearrangement joins TRBV29-1 to TRBJ2-3, with D uncertain. The germline V gene has CDR1 SQVTM and CDR2 ANQGSEA. The CDR3 loop spans 11 amino acids. Between the trimmed V and J ends, which lost 3 bases and 5 bases, there was a span of 6 bases.

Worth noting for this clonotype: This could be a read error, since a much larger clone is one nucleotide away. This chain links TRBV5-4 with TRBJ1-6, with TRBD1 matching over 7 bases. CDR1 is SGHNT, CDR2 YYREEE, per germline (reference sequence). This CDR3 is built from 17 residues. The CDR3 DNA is TGTGTCAGCAGCTCGGGACAGTCAGGCTCCTATAATTCACCCCTCCACTTT. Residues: CVSSSGQSGSYNSPLHF.

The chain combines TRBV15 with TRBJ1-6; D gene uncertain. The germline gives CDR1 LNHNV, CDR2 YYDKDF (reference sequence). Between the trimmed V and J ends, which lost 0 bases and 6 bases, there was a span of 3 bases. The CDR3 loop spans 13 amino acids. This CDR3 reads CATSRDSNSPLHF. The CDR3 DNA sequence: TGTGCCACCAGCAGAGATAGTAATTCACCCCTCCACTTT.

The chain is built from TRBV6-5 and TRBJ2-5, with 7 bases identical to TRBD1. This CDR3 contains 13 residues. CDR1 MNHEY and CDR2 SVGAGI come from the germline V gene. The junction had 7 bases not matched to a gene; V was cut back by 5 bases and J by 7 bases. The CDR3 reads CASSPDRTGTQYF. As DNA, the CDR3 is TGTGCCAGCAGTCCGGACAGGACAGGGACCCAGTACTTC.

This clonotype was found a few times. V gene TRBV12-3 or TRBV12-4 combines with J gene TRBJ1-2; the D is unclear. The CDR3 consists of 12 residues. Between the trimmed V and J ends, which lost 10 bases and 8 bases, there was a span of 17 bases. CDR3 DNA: TGTGCCATCTCGAGCAGGCCTTGGGGCTACACCTTC. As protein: CAISSRPWGYTF.

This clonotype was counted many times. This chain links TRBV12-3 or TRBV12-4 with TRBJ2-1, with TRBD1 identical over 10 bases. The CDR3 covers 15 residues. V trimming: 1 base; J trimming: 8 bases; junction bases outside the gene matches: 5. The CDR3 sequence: CASSLGDRGFDEQFF. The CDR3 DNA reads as TGTGCCAGCAGTTTAGGGGACAGGGGTTTTGATGAGCAGTTCTTC.

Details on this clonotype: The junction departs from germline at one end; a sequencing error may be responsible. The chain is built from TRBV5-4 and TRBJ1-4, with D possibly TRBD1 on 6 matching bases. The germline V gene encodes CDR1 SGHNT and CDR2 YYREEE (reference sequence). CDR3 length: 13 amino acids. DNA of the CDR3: TGTGCCAGCAGCTTGGACAGGGACGAAAAACTGTCTTTT. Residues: CASSLDRDEKLSF.

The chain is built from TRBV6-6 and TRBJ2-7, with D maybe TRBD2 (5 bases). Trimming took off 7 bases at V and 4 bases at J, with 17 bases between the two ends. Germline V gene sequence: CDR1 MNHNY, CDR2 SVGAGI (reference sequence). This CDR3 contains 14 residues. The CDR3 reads CASTPPGTTYEQYF. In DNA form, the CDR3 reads TGTGCCAGCACCCCCCCGGGAACAACATACGAGCAGTACTTC.

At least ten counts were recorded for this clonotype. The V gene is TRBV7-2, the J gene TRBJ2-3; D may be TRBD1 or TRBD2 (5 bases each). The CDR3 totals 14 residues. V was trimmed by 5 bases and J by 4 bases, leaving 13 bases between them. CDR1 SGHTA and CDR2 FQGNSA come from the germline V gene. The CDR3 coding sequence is TGTGCCAGCAGCCGCGGACCGGGACCAGATACGCAGTATTTT. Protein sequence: CASSRGPGPDTQYF.

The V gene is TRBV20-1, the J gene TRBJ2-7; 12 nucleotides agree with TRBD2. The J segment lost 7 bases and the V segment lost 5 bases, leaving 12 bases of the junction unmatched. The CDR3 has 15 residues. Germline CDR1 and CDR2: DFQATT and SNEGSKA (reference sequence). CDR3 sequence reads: CSAELTTSGSGEQYF. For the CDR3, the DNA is TGCAGTGCTGAACTTACGACTAGCGGGAGTGGGGAGCAGTACTTC.

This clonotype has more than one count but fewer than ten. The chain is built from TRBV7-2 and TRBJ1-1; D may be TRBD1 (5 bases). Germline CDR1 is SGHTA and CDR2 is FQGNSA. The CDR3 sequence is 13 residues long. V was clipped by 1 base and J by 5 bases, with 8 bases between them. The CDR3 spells CASSLGRETEAFF. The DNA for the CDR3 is TGTGCCAGCAGCTTAGGCAGGGAAACTGAAGCTTTCTTT. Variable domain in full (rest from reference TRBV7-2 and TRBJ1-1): GAGVSQSPSNKVTEKGKDVELRCDPISGHTALYWYRQSLGQGLEFLIYFQGNSAPDKSGLPSDRFSAERTGGSVSTLTIQRTQQEDSAVYLCASSLGRETEAFFGQGTRLTVV.

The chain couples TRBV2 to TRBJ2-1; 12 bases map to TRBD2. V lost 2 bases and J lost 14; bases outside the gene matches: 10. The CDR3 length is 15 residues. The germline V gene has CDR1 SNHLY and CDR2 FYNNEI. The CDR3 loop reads CASSERETSGGTKFF. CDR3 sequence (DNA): TGTGCCAGCAGTGAAAGAGAGACTAGCGGGGGCACTAAGTTCTTC.

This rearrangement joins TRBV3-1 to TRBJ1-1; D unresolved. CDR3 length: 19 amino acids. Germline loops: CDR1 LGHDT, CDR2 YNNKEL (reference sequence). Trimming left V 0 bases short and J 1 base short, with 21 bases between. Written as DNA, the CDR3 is TGTGCCAGCAGCCAAGAGGGTATGCACCCAACTTTAGGGAACACTGAAGCTTTCTTT. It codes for CASSQEGMHPTLGNTEAFF.

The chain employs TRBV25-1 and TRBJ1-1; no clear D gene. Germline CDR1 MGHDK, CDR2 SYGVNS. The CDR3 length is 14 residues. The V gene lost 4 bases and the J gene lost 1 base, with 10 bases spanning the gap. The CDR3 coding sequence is TGTGCCAGCAGTGGTTCCAGGTCGAACACTGAAGCTTTCTTT. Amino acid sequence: CASSGSRSNTEAFF.

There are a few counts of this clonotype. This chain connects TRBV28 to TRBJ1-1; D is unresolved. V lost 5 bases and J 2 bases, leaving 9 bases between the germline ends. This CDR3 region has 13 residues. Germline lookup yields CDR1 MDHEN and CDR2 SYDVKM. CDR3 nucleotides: TGTGCCAGCAGTCGACCGAGCAACACTGAAGCTTTCTTT. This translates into CASSRPSNTEAFF.

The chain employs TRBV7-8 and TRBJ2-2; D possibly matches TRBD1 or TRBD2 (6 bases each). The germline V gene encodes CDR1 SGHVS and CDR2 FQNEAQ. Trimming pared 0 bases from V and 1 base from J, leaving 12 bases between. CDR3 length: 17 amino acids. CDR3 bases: TGTGCCAGCAGCTTAGCGGGGGGCACCCGGAACACCGGGGAGCTGTTTTTT. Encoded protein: CASSLAGGTRNTGELFF.

The CDR3 DNA reads TGTGCCAGCAGTCAGAACTATAGCAATCAGCCCCAGCATTTT. It yields the protein CASSQNYSNQPQHF. The chain employs TRBV12-3 or TRBV12-4 and TRBJ1-5; D remains ambiguous. The CDR3 covers 14 residues. Between the trimmed V and J ends, which lost 5 bases and 0 bases, there was a span of 8 bases.